The 14 T cell receptor beta chains listed next were all sequenced from one sample in a study of tumor-infiltrating lymphocytes in primary liver carcinoma. cDNA specific to TCR beta was made from about 0.45 ug of total RNA, with a constant-region primer employed for priming. Sequencing libraries for TCR beta derived from three nested multiplex PCR rounds that used slightly modified ARM-PCR. Each of the first two PCR rounds ran approximately 11 cycles with TRBV1-TRBV30 forward and C-beta reverse primers. TCRdb fed the multiplex PCR reads into MiXCR, producing one record per CDR3 protein. The sample has over 250,000 distinct CDR3 sequences, around 50% seen once. In addition to blood RNA drawn from unsorted whole blood, germline DNA was extracted. Sequencing used peripheral blood. These receptors were collected from a woman in her twenties or thirties with primary liver carcinoma and hepatitis B virus infection.

This clonotype has at least ten counts. This chain connects TRBV4-1 to TRBJ2-1, with TRBD2 matching over 9 bases. V dropped 4 bases and J dropped 8; count of bases not matched to a gene: 12. The CDR3 extends over 16 amino acids. In germline, CDR1 is MGHRA, CDR2 YSYEKL. In nucleotides, the CDR3 is TGCGCCAGCAGCCTTTTCCCCACTAGCGGGCCCCATGAGCAGTTCTTC. Protein product: CASSLFPTSGPHEQFF.

In the case of this clonotype: With a much larger clone just one base away, this may be a read error. The chain employs TRBV12-3 or TRBV12-4 and TRBJ1-2; 8 bases agree with TRBD1. With V trimmed by 7 bases and J by 4 bases, 5 bases remained unmatched. The CDR3 runs 13 residues. The CDR3 loop is CASNPGTGYGYTF. As DNA, the CDR3 is TGTGCCAGCAACCCGGGGACAGGCTATGGCTACACCTTC.

With regard to this clonotype: A junction end diverges from the germline sequence, so it may reflect a read error. V is TRBV12-3 or TRBV12-4 and J is TRBJ1-6; D remains unclear. CDR3 length: 14 residues. CDR3: CASSFWADNSPIHF. The CDR3 DNA reads TGTGCCAGCAGTTTCTGGGCGGATAATTCACCCATCCACTTT.

About this clonotype itself: The junction departs from the called germline gene at one end, perhaps through a read error. The CDR3: CAWGVPQMNTEAFF. In DNA, the CDR3 is TGTGCCTGGGGTGTACCCCAGATGAACACTGAAGCTTTCTTT. V is TRBV30 and J is TRBJ1-1, with D uncertain. The CDR3 extends over 14 amino acids. CDR1 is GTSNPN and CDR2 is SVGIG in the germline V gene (reference sequence).

Notes on this clonotype: The junction differs from germline at one of its ends, possibly a read error. V gene TRBV12-3 or TRBV12-4 combines with J gene TRBJ2-1; the D gene is possibly TRBD1 (6 bases). This CDR3 region has 13 residues. CDR3 sequence reads: CASNLWGHDEQFF. The DNA for the CDR3 is TGTGCCAGCAATTTATGGGGGCACGATGAGCAGTTCTTC.

The chain uses TRBV7-8 and TRBJ2-1, with TRBD2 matching over 10 bases. Germline CDR1 is SGHVS and CDR2 is FQNEAQ. V lost 5 bases to trimming and J lost 7 bases; unmatched junction nucleotides: 11. This CDR3 is built from 16 residues. The CDR3 DNA reads TGTGCCAGCAGCGTGCGTCTAGCGGGAGTGGGGAATGAGCAGTTCTTC. Amino acids: CASSVRLAGVGNEQFF.

This clonotype showed up many times. The CDR3 region has the DNA TGCAGCGTAAACTCTGGGGCCAACGTCCTGACTTTC. Translated, it gives CSVNSGANVLTF. V is TRBV29-1 and J is TRBJ2-6, with D uncertain. V was cut by 6 bases and J by 0 bases, with 3 bases left in between. The CDR3 consists of 12 residues. Germline-derived CDR1 and CDR2 are SQVTM and ANQGSEA.

Remarks on this clonotype: A much larger clone differs by one base, so this may be a read error. This chain uses TRBV6-5 with TRBJ1-2; D gene unclear. The V gene's germline CDR1 is MNHEY and CDR2 SVGAGI. This CDR3 is 12 amino acids long. The CDR3 bases are TGTGTCACCCGGGCCCGAAGCTATGGCTACACCTTC. Translating it yields CVTRARSYGYTF.

As regards this clonotype: This sequence may be a read error, since a much larger clone differs from it by one base. The chain uses TRBV29-1 and TRBJ1-3; TRBD1 aligns across 7 bases. This CDR3 has 15 residues. From germline, CDR1 is SQVTM and CDR2 ANQGSEA. The CDR3 loop is CTCGTALDPGNTIYF. The DNA of the CDR3 is TGCACCTGCGGGACAGCCCTAGACCCTGGAAACACCATATATTTT.

This rearrangement joins TRBV11-1 to TRBJ2-2; D remains ambiguous. The V gene lost 10 bases and the J gene lost 7 bases, with 19 bases spanning the gap. Germline CDR1 reads SGHAT; CDR2 reads FQDESV (reference sequence). This CDR3 region has 14 residues. For the CDR3, the DNA is TGTGCCAACGGCTTTGGTAGGGCTGGCGGGGAGCTGTTTTTT. This encodes CANGFGRAGGELFF. The full variable domain, rest sourced from reference TRBV11-1 and TRBJ2-2, is EAEVAQSPRYKITEKSQAVAFWCDPISGHATLYWYRQILGQGPELLVQFQDESVVDDSQLPKDRFSAERLKGVDSTLKIQPAELGDSAMYLCANGFGRAGGELFFGEGSRLTVL.

As regards this clonotype: This sequence may be a read error, since a much larger clone differs from it by one base. The J gene is TRBJ2-2, the V gene TRBV4-1, with 14 bases lining up with TRBD2. Germline V gene lookup returns CDR1 MGHRA and CDR2 YSYEKL. The CDR3 contains 20 residues. The CDR3 loop reads CASSQEGIQGLAGVTGEQFF. The CDR3 DNA sequence: TGCGCCAGCAGCCAAGAGGGAATACAGGGACTAGCGGGAGTCACCGGGGAGCAGTTTTTT.

This clonotype was counted only a few times. At one end the junction does not follow the germline gene, possibly because of a read error. The chain employs TRBV7-2 and TRBJ2-7; no clear D gene. The CDR3 spans 13 residues. Germline CDR1 reads SGHTA; CDR2 reads FQGNSA. CDR3 DNA: TGTGCCAGCAGCTTAGTACAGCAAAGCGAGCAGTATTTC. Residues: CASSLVQQSEQYF.

As to this clonotype: The junction shows a germline mismatch at one end, possibly a read error. This chain connects TRBV11-2 to TRBJ2-1; 7 positions match TRBD2. CDR1 SGHAT and CDR2 FQNNGV come from the germline V gene. The CDR3 consists of 15 residues. The CDR3 DNA reads TGTGCCAGCAGCTTGGCCCCTAGCGGTTACAATGAGCAGCCCTTC. As protein: CASSLAPSGYNEQPF. The whole variable domain, filled in from reference TRBV11-2 and TRBJ2-1, reads EAGVAQSPRYKIIEKRQSVAFWCNPISGHATLYWYQQILGQGPKLLIQFQNNGVVDDSQLPKDRFSAERLKGVDSTLKIQPAKLEDSAVYLCASSLAPSGYNEQPFGPGTRLTVL.

This clonotype was observed a single time. This CDR3 fails to terminate in the conserved phenylalanine or tryptophan, so it likely reflects a read error. The chain links TRBV12-3 or TRBV12-4 to TRBJ1-1; D is undetermined. This CDR3 has 14 residues. V was pared by 8 bases and J by 7 bases, with 20 bases between. The CDR3 region has the DNA TGTGCCAGCGGATCCTGGACGGCCCAGTTTGAAGCTTTCATT. This gives the protein CASGSWTAQFEAFI.